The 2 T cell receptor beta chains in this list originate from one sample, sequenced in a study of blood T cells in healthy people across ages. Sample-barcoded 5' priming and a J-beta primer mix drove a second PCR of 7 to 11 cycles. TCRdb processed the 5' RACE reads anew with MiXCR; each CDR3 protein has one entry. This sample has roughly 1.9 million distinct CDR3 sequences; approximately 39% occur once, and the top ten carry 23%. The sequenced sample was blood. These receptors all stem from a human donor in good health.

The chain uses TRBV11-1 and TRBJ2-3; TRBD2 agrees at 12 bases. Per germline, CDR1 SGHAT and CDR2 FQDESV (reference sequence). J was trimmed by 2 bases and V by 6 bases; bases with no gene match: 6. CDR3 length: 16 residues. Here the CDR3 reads CASSSRTSGDTDTQYF. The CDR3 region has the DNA TGTGCCAGCAGTAGCCGGACTAGCGGGGACACAGATACGCAGTATTTT.

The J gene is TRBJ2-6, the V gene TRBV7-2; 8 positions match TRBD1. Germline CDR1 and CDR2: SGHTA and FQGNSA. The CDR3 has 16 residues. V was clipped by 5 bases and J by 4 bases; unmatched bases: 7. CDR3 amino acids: CASSTLTGVGANVLTF. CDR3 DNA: TGTGCCAGCAGCACCCTGACAGGGGTGGGGGCCAACGTCCTGACTTTC.